A selection of T cell receptor beta chains follows, all from one sample in a study of T cell changes during pregnancy in multiple sclerosis. Profiling relied on immunoSEQ multiplex PCR, and the TCRdb table lists in-frame clones only, not all of them. The sample has more than 14,000 clones, 80% to 90% seen once. The specimen comprised CD8+ T cells from peripheral blood mononuclear cells, sampled in the first trimester of pregnancy. Receptors originate from a female donor with multiple sclerosis, enrolled in a pregnancy study. CDR3s include the opening cysteine and the closing phenylalanine or tryptophan. D genes are given only for firm matches. The listing skips clone size in some rows; elsewhere it reads once, few, many or a size class.

D	size	length	J	V	CDR3	DNA
TRBD2	.	15	TRBJ2-1	TRBV27	CASSPGLAGNNEQFF	TGTGCCAGCAGTCCCGGACTAGCGGGAAATAATGAGCAGTTCTTC
TRBD1	.	14	TRBJ1-2	TRBV5-4	CASSTGTGMNGYTF	TGTGCCAGCAGCACTGGGACAGGGATGAACGGCTACACCTTC
TRBD2	medium-sized	14	TRBJ2-3	TRBV6-4	CASSSGGATDTQYF	TGTGCCAGCAGTAGCGGGGGGGCCACAGATACGCAGTATTTT
.	.	13	TRBJ1-5	TRBV27	CASSLSSNQPQHF	TGTGCCAGCAGTTTAAGCAGCAATCAGCCCCAGCATTTT
.	.	13	TRBJ1-2	TRBV27	CASTGQTSYGYTF	TGTGCCAGCACGGGACAAACTTCCTATGGCTACACCTTC
TRBD1	.	16	TRBJ1-4	TRBV9	CASGEQGQGINEKLFF	TGTGCCAGCGGTGAACAGGGACAGGGCATTAATGAAAAACTGTTTTTT
.	.	13	TRBJ1-1	TRBV29-1	CSVAGYSNTEAFF	TGCAGCGTTGCCGGTTACAGTAACACTGAAGCTTTCTTT
TRBD2	.	21	TRBJ2-1	TRBV7-6	CASSSLSPGTSGRLFRDEQFF	TGTGCCAGCAGCTCCCTATCCCCCGGGACTAGCGGGAGACTTTTTAGGGATGAGCAGTTCTTC
.	.	13	TRBJ2-5	TRBV27	CASSWTNRETQYF	TGTGCCAGCAGTTGGACAAACCGGGAGACCCAGTACTTC
.	.	14	TRBJ1-1	TRBV6-6	CASSSGHRNTEAFF	TGTGCCAGCAGTTCGGGACACCGGAACACTGAAGCTTTCTTT
TRBD1	.	15	TRBJ1-1	TRBV6-5	CASSYHGQGDTEAFF	TGTGCCAGCAGTTACCACGGACAGGGAGACACTGAAGCTTTCTTT
.	once	16	TRBJ1-2	TRBV5-8	CASSKSYREINHGYTF	TGTGCCAGCAGCAAATCATACAGGGAGATAAACCATGGCTACACCTTC
.	.	14	TRBJ1-2	TRBV7-8	CASSLGTDYYGYTF	TGTGCCAGCAGCTTAGGGACAGACTACTATGGCTACACCTTC
.	.	15	TRBJ2-3	TRBV2	CASSSKGERIDTQYF	TGTGCCAGCAGTTCCAAGGGGGAGAGGATAGATACGCAGTATTTT
.	.	14	TRBJ2-7	TRBV5-1	CASSFRGGIYEQYF	TGCGCCAGCAGCTTTCGGGGAGGAATCTACGAGCAGTACTTC
.	.	14	TRBJ1-1	TRBV13	CASSLTAMNTEAFF	TGTGCCAGCAGCCTGACAGCCATGAACACTGAAGCTTTCTTT